This T cell receptor beta chain was documented in a study of CXCR3-negative and CXCR3-positive naive CD8 T cells. Study results and limitations: Compared with CXCR3-negative naive cells, CXCR3-positive naive cells showed more hydrophobic TRB CDR3s. Memory CD8+ T cell repertoires were far less diverse than both naive subsets. With CXCR3 expression partially decreased after cryopreservation, most assays relied on fresh PBMCs.

The CDR3 has 14 amino acids. With regard to this clonotype: Its specificity is unknown.

It was by 5' RACE with UMI labels that the TRB cDNA libraries were prepared. TCRdb reprocessed the 5' RACE reads and reports one entry per CDR3 protein, with no DNA. The sample's table shows some 85,000 distinct CDR3 sequences. The sequence was obtained from a human donor in good health. Some clones in this sample may be carry-over from other donors' samples. This sequence joins TRBV12-3 or TRBV12-4 and TRBJ1-1; checking the TCRdb D call of TRBD1 is not possible without DNA. The specimen sequenced was naive CXCR3+ CD8+ T cells from blood. Sample subset: CD45RO-CCR7+CD27+CD95- naive CD8+ T cells expressing CXCR3 (TNR3+). The CDR3: CASSLSGGRTEAFF.